The 4 T cell receptor beta chains listed next were all sequenced from one sample in a study of shared clonotypes between healthy human individuals. Clones were read by immunoSEQ multiplex PCR, and TCRdb kept only the in-frame ones, dropping some. The repertoire consists of hundreds of thousands of clones, with 96% occurring once and the leading ten covering about 0.12%. Naive CD8 cells, CD45RO-negative and positively selected for CCR7, excluded terminally differentiated effector memory CD45RA+ cells. The specimen was naive CD8+ T cells sorted from blood. The source is a young woman in good health.

The chain joins TRBV4-1 to TRBJ2-3, with TRBD2 identical over 7 bases. Germline values: CDR1 MGHRA, CDR2 YSYEKL. V lost 3 bases and J lost 4; bases outside the gene matches: 10. The CDR3 is 16 amino acids. The CDR3 DNA reads TGCGCCAGCAGCCAGGGAGCGGGGTGGGGAGCAGATACGCAGTATTTT. It codes for CASSQGAGWGADTQYF.

This chain uses TRBV28 with TRBJ1-5; D is ambiguous. Germline V lookup: CDR1 MDHEN, CDR2 SYDVKM. The CDR3 is 14 amino acids. The germline V and J ends were trimmed by 1 base and 7 bases, with 11 bases remaining between them. In nucleotides, the CDR3 is TGTGCCAGCAGTTTATTGATCTCTCCCCAGCCCCAGCATTTT. Protein product: CASSLLISPQPQHF.

The chain is built from TRBV5-4 and TRBJ2-2; TRBD2 agrees at 7 bases. CDR1 SGHNT and CDR2 YYREEE come from the germline V gene (reference sequence). V shed 1 base, J shed 1 base, and the junction held 7 bases outside the gene matches. The CDR3 covers 17 residues. The CDR3 nucleotides read TGTGCCAGCAGCTTGTGGGAGACTAGCCAGAACACCGGGGAGCTGTTTTTT. Its protein product is CASSLWETSQNTGELFF.

Comment on this clone: The same CDR3 is also encoded by other DNA sequences in this sample. This rearrangement joins TRBV19 to TRBJ2-3; TRBD2 agrees at 7 bases. Per germline, CDR1 LNHDA and CDR2 SQIVND (reference sequence). The CDR3 contains 15 residues. With 3 bases clipped from V and 1 base from J, the junction kept 4 bases outside the gene matches. The CDR3 reads CASSIRGSGTDTQYF. The CDR3 nucleotides read TGTGCCAGTAGTATTCGCGGGAGTGGCACAGATACGCAGTATTTT.